This is a list of T cell receptor beta chains from one sample in a study of blood T cell repertoires in COVID-19. Using immunoSEQ multiplex PCR, the repertoire was profiled, and TCRdb retains in-frame clones only, with some absent. This table has roughly 300,000 clones, around 84% appearing once. The sample consisted of PBMCs or T cells enriched from blood (not recorded which). The source is a woman under 30 who had recovered from COVID-19. CDR3s include the opening cysteine and the closing phenylalanine or tryptophan. Fields, in order: D gene, CDR3 length, J gene, clone size, V gene, CDR3 DNA, CDR3 protein. D genes are given only for firm matches. Size values are once, few and many counts, or a class for expanded clones, and some rows have none.

TRBD2	16	TRBJ2-2	-	TRBV4-2	TGTGCCAGCAGCCAAGTCGCGGGAGATTACACCGGGGAGCTGTTTTTT	CASSQVAGDYTGELFF
TRBD2	16	TRBJ2-3	-	TRBV11-2	TGTGCCAGCAGCTTAGGACTAGCGGACCCCACAGATACGCAGTATTTT	CASSLGLADPTDTQYF
TRBD2	14	TRBJ2-5	-	TRBV28	TGTGCCAGCAGTTTTACTAGCGGCCAAGAGACCCAGTACTTC	CASSFTSGQETQYF
TRBD2	16	TRBJ2-4	-	TRBV19	TGTGCCAGTACCCCCCGGGGGGGGGCGGCCAAAAACATTCAGTACTTC	CASTPRGGAAKNIQYF
TRBD1	15	TRBJ2-2	-	TRBV7-2	TGTGCCAGCAGCTTAGGACAGGGGGGCACCGGGGAGCTGTTTTTT	CASSLGQGGTGELFF
-	15	TRBJ2-1	-	TRBV7-9	TGTGCCAGCAGCTTCCCGGGGGGCTCGGTCAATGAGCAGTTCTTC	CASSFPGGSVNEQFF
-	15	TRBJ2-3	-	TRBV7-8	TGTGCCAGCAGCTTACGGCGGGGAAGCACAGATACGCAGTATTTT	CASSLRRGSTDTQYF
-	15	TRBJ2-3	-	TRBV6-1	TGTGCCAGCAGTGAATCCCGGGGGGCCACAGATACGCAGTATTTT	CASSESRGATDTQYF
-	13	TRBJ1-1	-	TRBV5-1	TGCGCCAGCAGCTTGCCAGGGAGGTCCGAAGCTTTCTTT	CASSLPGRSEAFF
TRBD2	13	TRBJ2-5	-	TRBV19	TGTGCCAGTAGTATAGTAGGGAGGGGGACCCAGTACTTC	CASSIVGRGTQYF
TRBD2	14	TRBJ2-1	-	TRBV6-5	TGTGCCAGCATCCCAGCGGGGGGATACAATGAGCAGTTCTTC	CASIPAGGYNEQFF
-	16	TRBJ1-3	-	TRBV15	TGTGCCACCAGCAGAGATCCCAGGGTAGCTGGAAACACCATATATTTT	CATSRDPRVAGNTIYF
-	17	TRBJ2-1	once	TRBV4-2	TGTGCCAGCAGCCAATCCCCCCGGAGCGGAATCTACAATGAGCAGTTCTTC	CASSQSPRSGIYNEQFF
TRBD2	15	TRBJ2-1	-	TRBV7-7	TGTGCTAGCAGTTCCGGGACTAGCGGATACAATGAGCAGTTCTTC	CASSSGTSGYNEQFF
-	11	TRBJ1-1	few	TRBV6-5	TGTGCCAGCAGTCTATACACTGAAGCTTTCTTT	CASSLYTEAFF
-	12	TRBJ2-7	-	TRBV27	TGTGCCAGCGGCAGGGGTTTCTACGAGCAGTACTTC	CASGRGFYEQYF
-	14	TRBJ1-1	-	TRBV6-1	TGTGCCAGCAGTGAAGATTTATTGAACACTGAAGCTTTCTTT	CASSEDLLNTEAFF
-	14	TRBJ1-1	-	TRBV30	TGTGCCTGGCACCACCCGGACAGACGGACTGAAGCTTTCTTT	CAWHHPDRRTEAFF
TRBD2	15	TRBJ2-1	-	TRBV5-4	TGTGCCAGCAGCTTGGCCAGCGGGGAGTACAATGAGCAGTTCTTC	CASSLASGEYNEQFF
TRBD2	16	TRBJ2-7	-	TRBV23-1	TGCGCCATCAACAAGAACCCGGGGGGGTACTCCTACGAGCAGTACTTC	CAINKNPGGYSYEQYF
-	15	TRBJ1-1	-	TRBV7-2	TGTGCCAGCAGCTTATTCTCAGGGATGGACACTGAAGCTTTCTTT	CASSLFSGMDTEAFF
TRBD1	14	TRBJ1-2	-	TRBV7-3	TGTGCCAGCAGCTTAGGGGGACAGGGTTATGGCTACACCTTC	CASSLGGQGYGYTF
TRBD1	14	TRBJ1-2	-	TRBV6-5	TGTGCCAGCAGGTCTCGACAGGGCAAGTTCGACTACACCTTC	CASRSRQGKFDYTF
-	14	TRBJ2-2	-	TRBV5-6	TGTGCCAGCAGCTTGGCCTCGAACACCGGGGAGCTGTTTTTT	CASSLASNTGELFF
-	15	TRBJ2-1	-	TRBV30	TGTGCCTGGAGTGTAGGGGGGGGCTCCTACAATGAGCAGTTCTTC	CAWSVGGGSYNEQFF
TRBD2	16	TRBJ2-1	-	TRBV5-1	TGCGCCAGCAGCTTGATGCTAGCGGGAGGGCAAGGTGAGCAGTTCTTC	CASSLMLAGGQGEQFF
-	11	TRBJ1-1	-	TRBV5-5	TGTGCCAGCAGTATCGGCACTGAAGCTTTCTTT	CASSIGTEAFF
TRBD1	14	TRBJ1-2	-	TRBV19	TGTGCCAGTAGCCCGGGACAGGCGACCTATGGCTACACCTTC	CASSPGQATYGYTF
TRBD1	19	TRBJ2-1	-	TRBV7-9	TGTGCCAGCACCGAGAACCGGGACAGGGGGGCTCCAAATTACAATGAGCAGTTCTTC	CASTENRDRGAPNYNEQFF
-	14	TRBJ1-3	-	TRBV6-5	TGTGCCAGCAGTTACTCAGGGGGTGGAAACACCATATATTTT	CASSYSGGGNTIYF
TRBD1	14	TRBJ1-3	-	TRBV6-5	TGTGCCAGCAGCGGTACAGGGGCTGGAAACACCATATATTTT	CASSGTGAGNTIYF
-	15	TRBJ2-2	-	TRBV7-3	TGTGCCAGCAGCTCCGACAGGCCTAACACCGGGGAGCTGTTTTTT	CASSSDRPNTGELFF
TRBD1	13	TRBJ1-5	-	TRBV10-3	TGTGCCATCAGCGACAGGGCAGGGCAGCCCCAGCATTTT	CAISDRAGQPQHF
-	16	TRBJ1-3	-	TRBV15	TGTGCCACCAGCAGAGACCCCTCGGGGTGGGGAAACACCATATATTTT	CATSRDPSGWGNTIYF
-	12	TRBJ1-1	-	TRBV5-4	TGTGCCAGCAGCTTCCAGTACAGGGAAGCTTTCTTT	CASSFQYREAFF
TRBD1	15	TRBJ2-2	-	TRBV19	TGTGCCAGTAGTACGGACAGGTTATTCACCGGGGAGCTGTTTTTT	CASSTDRLFTGELFF
TRBD2	16	TRBJ2-7	-	TRBV5-4	TGTGCCAGCAGCTTGGGGGAGGGGTCTATATCCTACGAGCAGTACTTC	CASSLGEGSISYEQYF
TRBD1	15	TRBJ1-2	-	TRBV6-5	TGTGCCAGCAGTTATCTCGGCAGGGGGTATGATGGCTACACCTTC	CASSYLGRGYDGYTF
TRBD2	16	TRBJ2-2	-	TRBV29-1	TGCAGCGTACTTAGCGGGGCCGGTCGCGGCACCGGGGAGCTGTTTTTT	CSVLSGAGRGTGELFF
TRBD1	17	TRBJ2-1	-	TRBV3-1/TRBV3-2	TGTGCCAGCAGCCATTCATCCTCCGGACAGGGGGCCTATGAGCAGTTCTTC	CASSHSSSGQGAYEQFF
-	15	TRBJ2-1	-	TRBV7-8	TGTGCCACCTCCCCCGGGCGGGCCTCCTACAATGAGCAGTTCTTC	CATSPGRASYNEQFF
-	12	TRBJ2-1	-	TRBV11-2	TGTGCCAGCAGCTCCTCGCGGGAAAGGCAGTTCTTC	CASSSSRERQFF
-	17	TRBJ1-5	-	TRBV28	TGTGCCAGCAGCTTACTTCCTTGGACACATAGCAATCAGCCCCAGCATTTT	CASSLLPWTHSNQPQHF
TRBD1	16	TRBJ1-2	-	TRBV5-1	TGCGCCAGCTGCCGCTTGGGGGACAGAGGGTCCTATGGCTACACCTTC	CASCRLGDRGSYGYTF
-	16	TRBJ2-3	-	TRBV16	TGTGCCAGCAGCCAATCTAGAGGGTCCCCCACAGATACGCAGTATTTT	CASSQSRGSPTDTQYF
TRBD1	17	TRBJ1-1	-	TRBV4-1	TGCGCCAGCAGCCACAAATCCCGACAGGGGGCGTCGGGTGAAGCTTTCTTT	CASSHKSRQGASGEAFF
-	15	TRBJ2-3	-	TRBV10-3	TGTGCCATCAGTGTTTACTTAGCTAGCACAGATACGCAGTATTTT	CAISVYLASTDTQYF
TRBD2	16	TRBJ2-3	-	TRBV4-2	TGTGCCAGCAGCCAAAGACTAGCGGGGGAAACAGATACGCAGTATTTT	CASSQRLAGETDTQYF
-	13	TRBJ2-3	once	TRBV19	TGTGCCAGTAGTTCTCAGGGTACAGATACGCAGTATTTT	CASSSQGTDTQYF
-	14	TRBJ1-1	once	TRBV10-3	TGTGCCATCAGTGAGTTAGGGGGATACACTGAAGCTTTCTTT	CAISELGGYTEAFF
-	14	TRBJ1-2	-	TRBV5-1	TGCGCCAGCAGCTTGGATCAGTCACCCTATGGCTACACCTTC	CASSLDQSPYGYTF
TRBD1	13	TRBJ2-5	-	TRBV18	TGTGCCAGCTTCGGGACAGCTCAAGAGACCCAGTACTTC	CASFGTAQETQYF
-	11	TRBJ1-1	-	TRBV29-1	TGCAGCGTTGAAGAGCCGGGGAAAGCTTTCTTT	CSVEEPGKAFF
TRBD1	20	TRBJ1-1	-	TRBV4-1	TGCGCCAGCAGCCAAGATTCTACTTTCGGGGGGGACAGGGGACACACTGAAGCTTTCTTT	CASSQDSTFGGDRGHTEAFF
TRBD1	15	TRBJ2-7	-	TRBV5-1	TGCGCCAGCAGCTTGACCGGGACAGGAGGCTACGAGCAGTACTTC	CASSLTGTGGYEQYF
-	18	TRBJ1-4	-	TRBV28	TGTGCCAGCAGCACTATCGAACAGGGACCAGCAACTAATGAAAAACTGTTTTTT	CASSTIEQGPATNEKLFF
-	14	TRBJ1-6	-	TRBV20-1	TGCAGTGCTAGTGAGGCGTCGGGTCATTCACCCCTCCACTTT	CSASEASGHSPLHF